Below, 19 T cell receptor beta chains from the same sample are listed, as sequenced in a study of blood T cell repertoires in COVID-19. Repertoires were generated with immunoSEQ multiplex PCR, while TCRdb's copy carries only in-frame clones and drops some. The data show just over 90,000 clones, 86% seen once. Sequences were obtained from peripheral blood. These receptors were obtained from a woman over 75 with acute or convalescent COVID-19.

The chain carries TRBV19 and TRBJ2-5, with D perhaps matching TRBD1 (5 bases). Trimming pared 4 bases from V and 1 base from J, leaving 7 bases between. The CDR3 totals 13 residues. CDR1 is LNHDA and CDR2 is SQIVND in the germline V gene (reference sequence). CDR3: CASSRQSQETQYF. CDR3 DNA sequence: TGTGCCAGTAGTAGACAGTCCCAAGAGACCCAGTACTTC.

This chain joins TRBV19 and TRBJ1-5; the D gene is possibly TRBD1 (6 bases). The CDR3 extends over 17 amino acids. The V gene lost 3 bases and the J gene lost 0 bases, with 15 bases spanning the gap. Germline V gene lookup returns CDR1 LNHDA and CDR2 SQIVND (reference sequence). CDR3 residues: CASSMNRVGNSNQPQHF. CDR3 DNA: TGTGCCAGTAGTATGAACAGGGTGGGGAATAGCAATCAGCCCCAGCATTTT.

Note on this clone: The sample carries other DNA sequences with the same CDR3. V is TRBV5-1 and J is TRBJ1-6; D is ambiguous. Germline V gene lookup returns CDR1 SGHRS and CDR2 YFSETQ. This CDR3 has 14 amino acids. V lost 4 bases to trimming and J lost 4 bases, with 9 bases between them. The CDR3 reads CASSLGGYNSPLHF. CDR3 DNA: TGCGCCAGCAGCCTGGGAGGGTATAATTCACCCCTCCACTTT.

This clone was counted ten times or more. Other DNA sequences of this sample code for an identical CDR3. The chain is built from TRBV18 and TRBJ1-5, with TRBD1 matching over 9 bases. CDR3 length: 15 amino acids. V was pared by 3 bases and J by 2 bases, with 2 bases of the junction left unmatched. Germline V CDR1 and CDR2: KGHSH, LQKENI. The DNA of the CDR3 is TGTGCCAGCTCACCGGACAGGGGAGGCAATCAGCCCCAGCATTTT. This sequence encodes CASSPDRGGNQPQHF.

The chain links TRBV7-3 to TRBJ2-2; 13 bases map to TRBD2. The CDR3 has 17 amino acids. Germline CDR1 SGHTA, CDR2 FQGTGA. The V gene end was trimmed by 5 bases and the J gene end by 2 bases; junction bases not matched to a gene: 5. The CDR3, as DNA: TGTGCCAGCAGCCCGGGACTAGCGGGGCTTAACACCGGGGAGCTGTTTTTT. Translated, it gives CASSPGLAGLNTGELFF.

This sequence joins TRBV5-4 and TRBJ1-2; 9 nucleotides align to TRBD1. Per germline, CDR1 SGHNT and CDR2 YYREEE (reference sequence). The CDR3 consists of 14 residues. With 4 bases clipped from V and 7 bases from J, the junction kept 8 bases outside the gene matches. The CDR3 loop is CASSPGQGGRGYTF. CDR3 sequence (DNA): TGTGCCAGCAGCCCGGGACAGGGTGGCCGTGGCTACACCTTC.

This clone was seen more than once but under ten times. The chain joins TRBV2 to TRBJ1-6; TRBD1 matches 8 bases. This CDR3 is built from 14 residues. V gave up 3 bases and J gave up 10 bases; unmatched junction bases: 5. Germline loops: CDR1 SNHLY, CDR2 FYNNEI. The CDR3 region is CASSERTGISPLHF. In DNA, the CDR3 is TGTGCCAGCAGTGAGAGGACAGGGATATCACCCCTCCACTTT.

The rearrangement uses TRBV29-1 and TRBJ1-4; D might be TRBD1 (6 bases). V was shortened by 7 bases and J by 8 bases, with 14 bases between the two germline ends. Germline CDR1 reads SQVTM; CDR2 reads ANQGSEA. This CDR3 contains 12 residues. CDR3 in DNA: TGCAGCGCCCGGGACAATAGGGAAAAACTGTTTTTT. Residues: CSARDNREKLFF.

The CDR3 here is CATSEEGQGNNQPQHF. In DNA form, the CDR3 reads TGTGCCACCAGTGAGGAAGGACAGGGGAACAATCAGCCCCAGCATTTT. This chain joins TRBV24-1 and TRBJ1-5; 9 bases match TRBD1. The CDR3 runs to 16 residues. The V and J ends lost 4 bases and 3 bases, in that order; junction bases with no gene match: 6. Germline lookup yields CDR1 KGHDR and CDR2 SFDVKD.

V gene TRBV7-2 combines with J gene TRBJ1-5; TRBD1 matches at 10 bases. Trimming cost V 3 bases and J 6 bases; bases outside gene matches: 2. The CDR3 has 14 amino acids. Germline V CDR1 and CDR2: SGHTA, FQGNSA. DNA for the CDR3: TGTGCCAGCAGCTTGACAGGGGGCTTTCAGCCCCAGCATTTT. As protein: CASSLTGGFQPQHF. The variable domain in full, with the rest retrieved from reference TRBV7-2 and TRBJ1-5, is GAGVSQSPSNKVTEKGKDVELRCDPISGHTALYWYRQSLGQGLEFLIYFQGNSAPDKSGLPSDRFSAERTGGSVSTLTIQRTQQEDSAVYLCASSLTGGFQPQHFGDGTRLSIL.

In this sample, this clone turned up once. CDR3 protein: CSLDGGWAFF. The CDR3 nucleotides read TGCAGTTTAGATGGGGGGTGGGCTTTCTTT. The J gene is TRBJ1-1, the V gene TRBV20-1, with D perhaps TRBD1 (5 bases). Germline CDR1 reads DFQATT; CDR2 reads SNEGSKA (reference sequence). CDR3 size: 10 residues. V was cut by 8 bases and J by 11 bases, with 15 bases left in between.

This clone came up a few times. The chain recombines TRBV3-1 (or the pseudogene TRBV3-2) with TRBJ2-1; no firm D call. Trimming removed 5 bases at V and 8 bases at J, with 13 bases between. CDR3 size: 13 residues. Germline V lookup: CDR1 LGHDT, CDR2 YNNKEL (reference sequence). The CDR3 region has the DNA TGTGCCAGCAGCTTTCAGGTTTTCTATGAGCAGTTCTTC. Translating it yields CASSFQVFYEQFF.

With respect to this clone: The same CDR3 also results from other DNA sequences found in this sample. The chain carries TRBV19 and TRBJ1-5, with a weak D call TRBD1 (5 bases). Trimming took off 3 bases at V and 4 bases at J, with 10 bases between the two ends. Germline V lookup: CDR1 LNHDA, CDR2 SQIVND (reference sequence). The CDR3 sequence is 14 residues long. The CDR3 DNA is TGTGCCAGTAGTATCGTAAGGGGTAATCAGCCCCAGCATTTT. Protein product: CASSIVRGNQPQHF.

The sample holds a few counts of this clone. The chain employs TRBV5-1 and TRBJ2-7; TRBD2 matches 8 bases. In germline, CDR1 is SGHRS, CDR2 YFSETQ. V lost 3 bases to trimming and J lost 7 bases; unmatched junction nucleotides: 6. This CDR3 comprises 13 residues. This CDR3 reads CASSSSGTREQYF. CDR3 nucleotide sequence: TGCGCCAGCAGCTCATCCGGGACTAGAGAGCAGTACTTC.

This chain links TRBV10-3 with TRBJ1-3; the D gene is possibly TRBD1 (5 bases). V was pared by 0 bases and J by 2 bases, with 11 bases between. Germline CDR1 and CDR2: ENHRY and SYGVKD. This CDR3 has 16 residues. CDR3 nucleotide sequence: TGTGCCATCAGTGAGTCTATGGCAGGGCCTGGAAACACCATATATTTT. It codes for CAISESMAGPGNTIYF.

The CDR3 loop is CASSLAASAKRQFF. The CDR3 nucleotides read TGCGCCAGCAGCTTGGCCGCCTCCGCGAAAAGGCAGTTCTTC. The chain carries TRBV5-1 and TRBJ2-1; D unresolved. Trimming removed 0 bases at V and 12 bases at J, with 16 bases between. This CDR3 has 14 residues. Germline V gene data show CDR1 as SGHRS and CDR2 as YFSETQ.

This sequence joins TRBV19 and TRBJ1-6; possibly TRBD1 for D (5 bases). This CDR3 region has 14 residues. The germline V gene encodes CDR1 LNHDA and CDR2 SQIVND (reference sequence). Trimming shortened V by 3 bases and J by 7 bases, and 10 bases separated the two germline ends. The CDR3 DNA is TGTGCCAGTAGTATGTGGCAGGGAAATTCACCCCTCCACTTT. Protein sequence: CASSMWQGNSPLHF.

Only one count was recorded for this clone. V and J are TRBV7-9 and TRBJ2-7; D gene ambiguous. Germline CDR1 and CDR2: SEHNR and FQNEAQ (reference sequence). The CDR3 contains 13 residues. V lost 5 bases to trimming and J lost 1 base, with 9 bases between them. The CDR3 sequence: CASSAPSSYEQYF. The CDR3 region has the DNA TGTGCCAGCAGCGCTCCCAGTTCCTACGAGCAGTACTTC.

The V gene is TRBV9, the J gene TRBJ2-1, with TRBD2 matching over 8 bases. V lost 2 bases and J lost 6; bases outside the gene matches: 10. The CDR3 is 16 amino acids. Germline CDR1 and CDR2: SGDLS and YYNGEE. In DNA form, the CDR3 reads TGTGCCAGCAGCGTCCTCAGCGGGGGCCCCCTCAATGAGCAGTTCTTC. Encoded protein: CASSVLSGGPLNEQFF.